In its sample, the clone carrying this T cell receptor (beta chain) was seen many times. The antigen is undetermined. CDR1 and CDR2 (germline): SGHTA, FQGNSA. Trimming removed 2 bases from V and 3 bases from J; junction bases left unmatched: 1. This CDR3 region has 14 residues. Using its own MiXCR run on the reads, TCRdb lists one record per CDR3 protein. The sample lists about 200,000 distinct CDR3 sequences; 8.5% to 10% were seen once. The record originates from a study of T cell repertoires in cytomegalovirus infection. Study-level results: Cumulative frequency (of public TCR beta family members) identified carriers of CMV plus the relevant HLA.

The chain is built from TRBV7-2 and TRBJ1-1; TRBD1 aligns across 9 bases. Sequencing used PBMCs. This TCR came from a human donor in good health (CMV status not recorded). Some clones in this sample may be carry-over from other donors' samples. CDR3 in DNA: TGTGCCAGCAGCTTAAGGGACAGGGACACTGAAGCTTTCTTT. Translation gives CASSLRDRDTEAFF.